Below, 32 T cell receptor beta chains from the same sample are listed, as sequenced in a study of cytomegalovirus exposure and HLA in healthy donors (dated by TCRdb to 2016 to 2017). The library was obtained by the immunoSEQ multiplex PCR assay. For the multiplex PCR, a mixture combining 60 forward primers for TCR Vbeta segments and 13 reverse primers for TCR Jbeta segments was used. This immuneACCESS table, as held by TCRdb, lists in-frame sequences with V and J called but not all clones. Of the missing ones, under half trace to an unresolved V gene in checked studies; the others have no known cause. The sample table holds under 200,000 clones, of which 75% to 90% were seen once. Roughly 8.8% of the sample is in the top ten clones. The material sequenced was PBMCs. The receptors were sampled from a man aged 18 to 30 in good health and CMV-seropositive.

This clone was seen more than once but under ten times. The rearrangement joins TRBV11-2 to TRBJ2-7, with TRBD1 identical over 8 bases. The germline V gene encodes CDR1 SGHAT and CDR2 FQNNGV. V lost 5 bases, J lost 3 bases, and 3 bases stayed unmatched. CDR3 length: 13 amino acids. CDR3 loop: CASSVGQGYEQYF. Written as DNA, the CDR3 is TGTGCCAGCAGCGTCGGACAGGGCTACGAGCAGTACTTC.

This chain links TRBV7-8 with TRBJ1-2, with D perhaps TRBD1 (6 bases). This CDR3 comprises 16 residues. The V end was cut by 1 base, the J end by 6 bases, with 18 bases between. Germline V gene data show CDR1 as SGHVS and CDR2 as FQNEAQ. CDR3 nucleotides: TGTGCCAGCAGCTTAGGTTGGGGGGGGCGCAGAGATGGCTACACCTTC. It specifies CASSLGWGGRRDGYTF.

This chain connects TRBV7-2 to TRBJ2-5, with 15 positions matching TRBD2. Germline CDR1 is SGHTA and CDR2 is FQGNSA. The CDR3 is 13 residues long. V gave up 4 bases and J gave up 13 bases; unmatched junction bases: 4. In DNA form, the CDR3 reads TGTGCCAGCAGCTCCGGACTAGCGGGGGGGCTGTACTTC. The encoded protein is CASSSGLAGGLYF.

V usage is TRBV11-2 and J usage is TRBJ1-6; the D gene is possibly TRBD1 (5 bases). The CDR3 contains 16 residues. With 7 bases removed from V and 7 bases from J, the gap between germline ends came to 20 bases. Germline CDR1 SGHAT, CDR2 FQNNGV. The CDR3 DNA sequence: TGTGCCAGCAATCCCCAGGGCTTAAGGAGAAATTCACCCCTCCACTTT. As protein: CASNPQGLRRNSPLHF.

The rearrangement links TRBV4-3 to TRBJ2-7, with a weak D call TRBD2 (5 bases). The germline V and J ends were trimmed by 0 bases and 4 bases, with 10 bases remaining between them. Germline-derived CDR1 and CDR2 are LGHNA and YSLEER. The CDR3 length is 14 residues. The CDR3 sequence is CASSQEWGAYEQYF. In DNA form, the CDR3 reads TGCGCCAGCAGCCAAGAATGGGGAGCGTACGAGCAGTACTTC.

This chain connects TRBV7-8 to TRBJ2-7; possible D gene TRBD2, 5 bases. CDR1 is SGHVS, CDR2 FQNEAQ, per germline. V dropped 7 bases and J dropped 2 bases, with 21 bases sitting between them. The CDR3 length is 16 residues. The CDR3 loop reads CASIPWSSAKAYEQYF. In nucleotides, the CDR3 is TGTGCCAGCATCCCCTGGAGTAGCGCGAAGGCCTACGAGCAGTACTTC.

V is TRBV5-1 and J is TRBJ1-2; 7 nucleotides align to TRBD1. This CDR3 contains 14 residues. Unmatched junction bases numbered 7, after V lost 5 bases and J lost 3 bases. In germline, CDR1 is SGHRS, CDR2 YFSETQ. Written as DNA, the CDR3 is TGCGCCAGCAGTCCGCTCGGGACAGACTATGGCTACACCTTC. Amino acid sequence: CASSPLGTDYGYTF.

The chain is built from TRBV27 and TRBJ2-1; a possible D gene is TRBD2 (6 bases). Trimming took off 4 bases at V and 6 bases at J, with 13 bases between the two ends. Germline V gives CDR1 MNHEY, CDR2 SMNVEV (reference sequence). This CDR3 comprises 14 residues. CDR3 DNA sequence: TGTGCCAGCAGTTGGATCCCCGGGAGCAATGAGCAGTTCTTC. Amino acids: CASSWIPGSNEQFF.

The J gene is TRBJ2-5, the V gene TRBV13, with 7 bases fitting TRBD2. The DNA matches TRBJ2-7 better at its end, which makes the J call doubtful. Germline V gene data show CDR1 as PRHDT and CDR2 as FYEKMQ (reference sequence). The CDR3 has 16 residues. CDR3 in amino acids: CASSSAGETSFYEQYF. DNA of the CDR3: TGTGCCAGCAGCTCCGCCGGTGAGACTAGCTTCTACGAGCAGTACTTC.

The chain employs TRBV9 and TRBJ1-2; 8 bases agree with TRBD1. This CDR3 region has 16 residues. The V gene end was trimmed by 2 bases and the J gene end by 3 bases; junction bases not matched to a gene: 9. The germline gives CDR1 SGDLS, CDR2 YYNGEE. CDR3 loop: CASSVTKDRGHYGYTF. CDR3 DNA sequence: TGTGCCAGCAGCGTGACGAAAGACAGGGGTCACTATGGCTACACCTTC.

The CDR3 nucleotides are TGTGCCAGCAGCCAAGCAGTTTTTGCCGGGGAGCTGTTTTTT. Translated, it gives CASSQAVFAGELFF. This chain uses TRBV14 with TRBJ2-2; no definite D call. There are 14 residues in the CDR3. V lost 1 base to trimming and J lost 6 bases, with 9 bases between them. The V gene's germline CDR1 is SGHDN and CDR2 FVKESK.

The rearrangement joins TRBV19 to TRBJ2-1, with 7 bases lining up with TRBD1. The germline V gene has CDR1 LNHDA and CDR2 SQIVND (reference sequence). The CDR3 covers 15 residues. V lost 2 bases to trimming and J lost 5 bases; unmatched junction nucleotides: 6. The CDR3 sequence is CASSIRQGINNEQFF. The CDR3 region has the DNA TGTGCCAGTAGTATAAGACAGGGTATTAACAATGAGCAGTTCTTC.

The chain employs TRBV2 and TRBJ2-1, with a possible D match to TRBD1 (5 bases). The CDR3 has 12 amino acids. Germline lookup yields CDR1 SNHLY and CDR2 FYNNEI. The CDR3 bases are TGTGCTACGGCAGGGAACTACAATGAGCAGTTCTTC. This gives the protein CATAGNYNEQFF.

The chain carries TRBV5-4 and TRBJ2-2, with TRBD1 matching 10 bases. The CDR3 contains 15 residues. V lost 4 bases, J lost 6 bases, and 6 bases stayed unmatched. Germline V lookup: CDR1 SGHNT, CDR2 YYREEE (reference sequence). CDR3: CASSGRDRGPGELFF. Written as DNA, the CDR3 is TGTGCCAGCAGCGGCCGGGACAGGGGCCCCGGGGAGCTGTTTTTT.

This clone was recorded only once. The V gene is TRBV6-5, the J gene TRBJ2-3, with TRBD1 matching over 7 bases. J gave up 3 bases and V 3 bases, and 9 bases lay outside the gene matches. Germline lookup yields CDR1 MNHEY and CDR2 SVGAGI. The CDR3 has 16 amino acids. CDR3 nucleotides: TGTGCCAGCAGTTATCAGGACAGGCCCGCGACAGATACGCAGTATTTT. Amino acids: CASSYQDRPATDTQYF.

The chain carries TRBV2 and TRBJ1-1, with D possibly being TRBD1 (6 bases). Trimming left V 2 bases short and J 5 bases short, with 18 bases between. This CDR3 is 16 amino acids long. Per germline, CDR1 SNHLY and CDR2 FYNNEI. CDR3 sequence: CASSEPESRGRTEAFF. CDR3 DNA: TGTGCCAGCAGTGAACCGGAATCCAGGGGAAGAACTGAAGCTTTCTTT.

This clone was seen more than once but under ten times. The chain couples TRBV18 to TRBJ1-6; TRBD1 matches 9 bases. The CDR3 consists of 19 residues. Germline CDR1 KGHSH, CDR2 LQKENI. Trimming at V came to 3 bases and at J to 5 bases, leaving 14 bases not matched to a gene. For the CDR3, the DNA is TGTGCCAGCTCACCTCCGGGACAGGGTTCTTTGATGGATAATTCACCCCTCCACTTT. Translated: CASSPPGQGSLMDNSPLHF.

The chain recombines TRBV5-6 with TRBJ1-2; 11 nucleotides align to TRBD1. This CDR3 contains 16 residues. Germline CDR1 SGHDT, CDR2 YYEEEE. V trimming: 5 bases; J trimming: 6 bases; junction bases outside the gene matches: 12. CDR3 in DNA: TGTGCCAGCAGAATAATACGCCGGGACAGGGGGGATGGCTACACCTTC. Translation gives CASRIIRRDRGDGYTF. The variable domain in full, with the rest retrieved from reference TRBV5-6 and TRBJ1-2, is DAGVTQSPTHLIKTRGQQVTLRCSPKSGHDTVSWYQQALGQGPQFIFQYYEEEERQRGNFPDRFSGHQFPNYSSELNVNALLLGDSALYLCASRIIRRDRGDGYTFGSGTRLTVV.

The CDR3 DNA follows: TGTGCCAGCAGCGCGACTCCCCGGGACTACAAAGATACGCAGTATTTT. This sequence encodes CASSATPRDYKDTQYF. The rearrangement links TRBV11-3 to TRBJ2-3, with 7 bases aligning to TRBD2. The CDR3 totals 16 residues. Trimming took 5 bases from V and 5 from J; bases not matched to a gene: 13. The germline CDR1 and CDR2 sequences are SGHNT and YENEEA.

This clone was seen more than once but under ten times. The chain is built from TRBV5-1 and TRBJ2-1, with 9 positions matching TRBD1. The CDR3 spans 16 residues. Per the germline V gene, CDR1 is SGHRS and CDR2 is YFSETQ. With V trimmed by 3 bases and J by 5 bases, 9 bases remained unmatched. CDR3 nucleotide sequence: TGCGCCAGCAGCTCCCTGCAGGGACAGGGAGACAATGAGCAGTTCTTC. It specifies CASSSLQGQGDNEQFF.

The V and J genes are TRBV5-1 and TRBJ2-5, with TRBD1 matching over 7 bases. Germline values: CDR1 SGHRS, CDR2 YFSETQ. CDR3 length equals 16 residues. Trimming at V came to 4 bases and at J to 4 bases, leaving 13 bases not matched to a gene. CDR3 in amino acids: CASSPGQSTLRETQYF. CDR3 nucleotides: TGCGCCAGCAGCCCGGGACAGTCAACCCTAAGAGAGACCCAGTACTTC.

The chain employs TRBV2 and TRBJ2-2; 9 positions agree with TRBD1. The germline gives CDR1 SNHLY, CDR2 FYNNEI. Germline trimming cut 7 bases from V and 2 bases from J; bases unmatched to any gene: 5. This CDR3 is 15 amino acids long. The CDR3 coding sequence is TGTGCCAGCAATGGACAGGGGACAAACACCGGGGAGCTGTTTTTT. It yields the protein CASNGQGTNTGELFF.

For the CDR3, the DNA is TGTGCCAGCAGCTTGGATGGGCAGGGGCATCAGCCCCAGCATTTT. It is translated as CASSLDGQGHQPQHF. The J gene is TRBJ1-5, the V gene TRBV5-5; weak D call: TRBD1 (6 bases). This CDR3 contains 15 residues. Between the trimmed V and J ends, which lost 0 bases and 5 bases, there was a span of 12 bases. Germline V lookup: CDR1 SGHKS, CDR2 YYEKEE (reference sequence).

This clone was recorded once. The V gene is TRBV6-1, the J gene TRBJ2-3; no clear D gene. The V end lost 6 bases, the J end lost 2 bases, and 18 bases lay between the germline ends. CDR1 MNHNS and CDR2 SASEGT come from the germline V gene. The CDR3 has 16 residues. CDR3 DNA sequence: TGTGCCAGCAGCGAACCGGCAGGAACCACCACAGATACGCAGTATTTT. Translating it yields CASSEPAGTTTDTQYF.

About this clone itself: At one boundary the junction diverges from the germline segment, which might be a read error. Other DNA variants within this sample encode the same CDR3. The chain joins TRBV13 to TRBJ2-7; no clear D gene. This CDR3 is built from 12 residues. Germline CDR1 is PRHDT and CDR2 is FYEKMQ (reference sequence). The CDR3 loop reads CASSSRNYEQYF. The CDR3 DNA reads as TGTGCTAGCAGCTCCAGGAATTACGAGCAGTACTTC.

This clone occurred once. The chain has TRBV6-6 and TRBJ2-5, with D perhaps TRBD1 (5 bases). The CDR3 is made up of 14 amino acids. The V end was cut by 0 bases, the J end by 4 bases, with 9 bases between. Germline V gene lookup returns CDR1 MNHNY and CDR2 SVGAGI (reference sequence). CDR3 sequence (DNA): TGTGCCAGCAGTTACTCGCCGACAGTAGAGACCCAGTACTTC. It codes for CASSYSPTVETQYF.

The chain links TRBV7-2 to TRBJ2-5; 13 bases fit TRBD2. Germline CDR1 is SGHTA and CDR2 is FQGNSA. V trimming: 5 bases; J trimming: 4 bases; junction bases outside the gene matches: 4. The CDR3 covers 15 residues. CDR3 DNA sequence: TGTGCCAGCAGCATACTAGCGGGGGGGCCAGAGACCCAGTACTTC. Its translation: CASSILAGGPETQYF.

V and J are TRBV5-4 and TRBJ2-5, with 8 positions matching TRBD1. V lost 3 bases to trimming and J lost 5 bases; unmatched junction nucleotides: 6. Germline CDR1 is SGHNT and CDR2 is YYREEE (reference sequence). This CDR3 region has 14 residues. This chain's CDR3 is CASSSGQAQETQYF. CDR3 in DNA: TGTGCCAGCAGCTCGGGACAGGCCCAGGAGACCCAGTACTTC.

The CDR3 region is CASSSAGGSNQPQHF. As DNA, the CDR3 is TGTGCCAGCAGCTCCGCGGGGGGAAGCAATCAGCCCCAGCATTTT. J is TRBJ1-5 and V is TRBV6-5; TRBD1 is a possible D gene (5 bases). Trimming removed 6 bases at V and 1 base at J, with 13 bases between. Germline CDR1 is MNHEY and CDR2 is SVGAGI. This CDR3 has 15 residues.

The rearrangement uses TRBV30 and TRBJ1-5, with D possibly TRBD1 on 6 matching bases. The length of the CDR3 is 14 residues. In germline, CDR1 is GTSNPN, CDR2 SVGIG (reference sequence). V was cut by 2 bases and J by 5 bases, with 13 bases left in between. The DNA for the CDR3 is TGTGCCTGGAGTCGTTCGGCAGGGGATCAGCCCCAGCATTTT. Amino acid sequence: CAWSRSAGDQPQHF. The entire variable domain, with the rest obtained from reference TRBV30 and TRBJ1-5, is as follows: SQTIHQWPATLVQPVGSPLSLECTVEGTSNPNLYWYRQAAGRGLQLLFYSVGIGQISSEVPQNLSASRPQDRQFILSSKKLLLSDSGFYLCAWSRSAGDQPQHFGDGTRLSIL.

This rearrangement joins TRBV7-9 to TRBJ2-7, with a possible D match to TRBD1 (5 bases). The CDR3 spans 17 residues. Germline loops: CDR1 SEHNR, CDR2 FQNEAQ (reference sequence). The V and J ends lost 1 base and 0 bases respectively, with 16 bases between them. The chain's CDR3 is CASSLVGSAGPSYEQYF. The CDR3 DNA is TGTGCCAGCAGCTTAGTGGGTTCGGCAGGGCCCTCCTACGAGCAGTACTTC. The full variable domain, with the rest looked up from reference TRBV7-9 and TRBJ2-7, is DTGVSQNPRHKITKRGQNVTFRCDPISEHNRLYWYRQTLGQGPEFLTYFQNEAQLEKSRLLSDRFSAERPKGSFSTLEIQRTEQGDSAMYLCASSLVGSAGPSYEQYFGPGTRLTVT.

The chain is built from TRBV9 and TRBJ1-3; TRBD1 might be the D (5 bases). Trimming took off 0 bases at V and 4 bases at J, with 11 bases between the two ends. Germline V gene lookup returns CDR1 SGDLS and CDR2 YYNGEE. The CDR3 is made up of 15 amino acids. CDR3 loop: CASSVVGAWGNTIYF. In DNA, the CDR3 is TGTGCCAGCAGCGTAGTAGGGGCGTGGGGAAACACCATATATTTT.